One and the same sample provided the 29 T cell receptor beta chains below, sequenced in a study of CD8+ T cells in alopecia areata. RNA was isolated and reverse transcribed to cDNA, the sequencing template. Here immunoSEQ multiplex PCR was the method, and the copy in TCRdb shows in-frame clones only, minus some. This sample has roughly 200,000 clones; 63% occur once, and the top ten carry about 1.5%. Specimen: CD4+ T cells sorted from blood, collected at week 0. Receptor source: a human donor with alopecia areata.

This clone showed up just a few times. The chain combines TRBV11-2 with TRBJ2-1; D is ambiguous. The CDR3 covers 14 residues. Germline V lookup: CDR1 SGHAT, CDR2 FQNNGV. Deletions cut 0 bases from V and 10 bases from J, with 13 bases between. The CDR3 loop reads CASSLDLVLLEQFF. The CDR3 nucleotides are TGTGCCAGCAGCTTAGATCTAGTGTTGCTCGAGCAGTTCTTC.

V and J are TRBV7-2 and TRBJ2-2, with 9 bases identical to TRBD2. The CDR3 is 18 residues long. Trimming took 5 bases from V and 3 from J; bases not matched to a gene: 13. Germline V gene data show CDR1 as SGHTA and CDR2 as FQGNSA. CDR3 in DNA: TGTGCCAGCAGCGCCGGACTAGCGCCAAGCAGATACACCGGGGAGCTGTTTTTT. This sequence encodes CASSAGLAPSRYTGELFF.

CDR3 sequence (DNA): TGTGCCGCAAAACCCCTGGACAGGGAAGCTTTCTTT. It encodes CAAKPLDREAFF. The chain recombines TRBV30 with TRBJ1-1; the match to TRBD1 covers 7 bases. The length of the CDR3 is 12 residues. V shed 8 bases, J shed 8 bases, and the junction held 11 bases outside the gene matches. Germline V gives CDR1 GTSNPN, CDR2 SVGIG (reference sequence).

V is TRBV6-5 and J is TRBJ2-7, with a tentative D call TRBD2 (6 bases). Germline V gives CDR1 MNHEY, CDR2 SVGAGI. V lost 7 bases and J 2 bases, leaving 12 bases between the germline ends. The CDR3 covers 13 residues. For the CDR3, the DNA is TGTGCCAGCACGGTACCGGGAGCCTACGAGCAGTACTTC. This gives the protein CASTVPGAYEQYF.

The chain uses TRBV7-9 and TRBJ1-2, with a tentative D call TRBD1 (5 bases). Between the trimmed V and J ends, which lost 2 bases and 4 bases, there was a span of 14 bases. The germline gives CDR1 SEHNR, CDR2 FQNEAQ (reference sequence). The CDR3 sequence is 15 residues long. The CDR3 loop reads CASSLSGALGYGYTF. The CDR3 DNA is TGTGCCAGCAGCTTATCCGGGGCGCTCGGCTATGGCTACACCTTC.

Only a few counts were recorded for this clone. The chain is built from TRBV2 and TRBJ1-4; no definite D call. The V gene lost 4 bases and the J gene lost 7 bases, with 10 bases spanning the gap. The length of the CDR3 is 13 residues. Germline-derived CDR1 and CDR2 are SNHLY and FYNNEI. CDR3 in amino acids: CASSAGLGEKLFF. In DNA form, the CDR3 reads TGTGCCAGCAGTGCGGGGTTGGGTGAAAAACTGTTTTTT. Using reference TRBV2 and TRBJ1-4 for the parts outside the CDR3, the full variable domain is EPEVTQTPSHQVTQMGQEVILRCVPISNHLYFYWYRQILGQKVEFLVSFYNNEISEKSEIFDDQFSVERPDGSNFTLKIRSTKLEDSAMYFCASSAGLGEKLFFGSGTQLSVL.

This clone has just a few counts. Distinct nucleotide sequences in the sample also encode this CDR3. This chain uses TRBV10-3 with TRBJ1-2; a weak D match, TRBD1 (5 bases). The V end was cut by 2 bases, the J end by 2 bases, with 6 bases between. This CDR3 comprises 13 residues. CDR1 ENHRY and CDR2 SYGVKD come from the germline V gene. CDR3 DNA: TGTGCCATCAGTGAGGGGACGAACTATGGCTACACCTTC. Amino acids: CAISEGTNYGYTF.

CDR3 DNA: TGTGCCAGCAGCGGGGGGTCGTGGACAGATACGCAGTATTTT. It specifies CASSGGSWTDTQYF. J is TRBJ2-3 and V is TRBV9, with D perhaps matching TRBD1 or TRBD2 (5 bases each). In germline, CDR1 is SGDLS, CDR2 YYNGEE. V was pared by 3 bases and J by 3 bases, with 11 bases between. The CDR3 is 14 amino acids.

In its sample, this clone was seen a few times. The V gene is TRBV11-1, the J gene TRBJ2-1; 15 bases line up with TRBD2. Germline-derived CDR1 and CDR2 are SGHAT and FQDESV (reference sequence). The CDR3 is 16 amino acids. The ends lost 0 bases at V and 14 bases at J; junction bases unmatched: 8. The CDR3 here is CASSLARTSGGAVKFF. CDR3 DNA sequence: TGTGCCAGCAGCTTAGCCCGGACTAGCGGGGGGGCCGTGAAGTTCTTC.

The rearrangement links TRBV5-1 to TRBJ2-3, with 8 positions matching TRBD1. With V trimmed by 5 bases and J by 5 bases, 16 bases remained unmatched. The germline V gene encodes CDR1 SGHRS and CDR2 YFSETQ. The CDR3 runs to 17 residues. CDR3 sequence: CASRPPPPGGGGDTQYF. The CDR3 bases are TGCGCCAGCAGACCTCCTCCCCCAGGGGGCGGAGGAGATACGCAGTATTTT. The whole variable domain, remainder taken from reference TRBV5-1 and TRBJ2-3, is KAGVTQTPRYLIKTRGQQVTLSCSPISGHRSVSWYQQTPGQGLQFLFEYFSETQRNKGNFPGRFSGRQFSNSRSEMNVSTLELGDSALYLCASRPPPPGGGGDTQYFGPGTRLTVL.

The chain joins TRBV19 to TRBJ2-1; 8 bases line up with TRBD2. The CDR3 runs to 14 residues. Losses at the gene ends were 6 bases for V and 5 bases for J; bases not matched to a gene: 6. CDR1 is LNHDA and CDR2 is SQIVND in the germline V gene (reference sequence). The CDR3 nucleotides read TGTGCCAGTAGGACGGGGGGGCGTAACAATGAGCAGTTCTTC. It yields the protein CASRTGGRNNEQFF.

This clone was observed a handful of times. The rearrangement links TRBV6-5 to TRBJ1-2; 7 bases line up with TRBD1. CDR1 is MNHEY and CDR2 is SVGAGI in the germline V gene. V trimming: 2 bases; J trimming: 3 bases; junction bases outside the gene matches: 3. The CDR3 is made up of 14 amino acids. CDR3 in amino acids: CASSYAGQYYGYTF. CDR3 sequence (DNA): TGTGCCAGCAGTTACGCGGGACAGTACTATGGCTACACCTTC.

The chain carries TRBV11-1 and TRBJ2-3; D is undetermined. V was trimmed by 4 bases and J by 0 bases, leaving 5 bases between them. The CDR3 has 13 amino acids. From germline, CDR1 is SGHAT and CDR2 FQDESV (reference sequence). Written as DNA, the CDR3 is TGTGCCAGCAGCTCCGGCAGCACAGATACGCAGTATTTT. Its protein product is CASSSGSTDTQYF.

The chain carries TRBV5-6 and TRBJ1-2; D gene unclear. The CDR3 is made up of 13 amino acids. Per the germline V gene, CDR1 is SGHDT and CDR2 is YYEEEE. V lost 1 base to trimming and J lost 6 bases, with 10 bases between them. CDR3 sequence (DNA): TGTGCCAGCAGCTTGTACAGAGTGAATGGCTACACCTTC. It yields the protein CASSLYRVNGYTF.

The chain couples TRBV2 to TRBJ2-7; TRBD2 is a possible D gene (5 bases). The CDR3 covers 13 residues. Trimming took off 4 bases at V and 6 bases at J, with 13 bases between the two ends. Per germline, CDR1 SNHLY and CDR2 FYNNEI. CDR3 bases: TGTGCCAGCAGTGTTCGGATGGGAGTCGAGCAGTACTTC. This encodes CASSVRMGVEQYF.

V and J are TRBV11-2 and TRBJ2-7; D could derive from TRBD1 or TRBD2 (5 bases each). Germline-derived CDR1 and CDR2 are SGHAT and FQNNGV. The CDR3 covers 14 residues. V gave up 1 base and J gave up 4 bases, with 11 bases separating them. Written as DNA, the CDR3 is TGTGCCAGCAGCTTAGGTGGGGCGGGTTACGAGCAGTACTTC. Translated, it gives CASSLGGAGYEQYF.

The V and J genes are TRBV7-3 and TRBJ2-5, with TRBD1 identical over 9 bases. Per germline, CDR1 SGHTA and CDR2 FQGTGA. The V and J ends lost 4 bases and 5 bases, in that order; junction bases with no gene match: 2. CDR3 length: 13 amino acids. CDR3 nucleotides: TGTGCCAGCAGCTGGACAGGGGCCGAGACCCAGTACTTC. This codes for CASSWTGAETQYF.

Concerning this clone itself: Other DNA sequences in this sample translate to the same CDR3. V is TRBV30 and J is TRBJ1-6; D perhaps matches TRBD1 (5 bases). Germline V lookup: CDR1 GTSNPN, CDR2 SVGIG (reference sequence). V shed 3 bases and J shed 4 bases, with 7 bases lying between them. The length of the CDR3 is 13 residues. This CDR3 reads CAWSPGYNSPLHF. CDR3 in DNA: TGTGCCTGGAGCCCAGGGTATAATTCACCCCTCCACTTT. The complete variable domain, with remaining parts taken from reference TRBV30 and TRBJ1-6, reads SQTIHQWPATLVQPVGSPLSLECTVEGTSNPNLYWYRQAAGRGLQLLFYSVGIGQISSEVPQNLSASRPQDRQFILSSKKLLLSDSGFYLCAWSPGYNSPLHFGNGTRLTVT.

This clone was found many times. The V and J genes are TRBV9 and TRBJ2-1, with no clear D. Germline V CDR1 and CDR2: SGDLS, YYNGEE. This CDR3 is 15 amino acids long. Trimming removed 4 bases at V and 5 bases at J, with 16 bases between. The CDR3 sequence: CASSSRALINNEQFF. The CDR3 DNA reads as TGTGCCAGCAGCTCCCGGGCCTTAATCAACAATGAGCAGTTCTTC.

The gene calls are TRBV5-1 and TRBJ2-1; TRBD1 is a possible D gene (5 bases). CDR3 length equals 15 residues. V lost 4 bases, J lost 1 base, and 12 bases lay in between. The germline V gene has CDR1 SGHRS and CDR2 YFSETQ. The CDR3, as DNA: TGCGCCAGCAGCGTAGGGGTAGGATCCTACAATGAGCAGTTCTTC. This translates into CASSVGVGSYNEQFF.

The genes are TRBV25-1 and TRBJ1-2; D may be TRBD1 (5 bases). CDR1 and CDR2 (germline): MGHDK, SYGVNS. Trimming shortened V by 2 bases and J by 4 bases, and 11 bases separated the two germline ends. The CDR3 runs to 14 residues. CDR3 in amino acids: CASSEGGRGYGYTF. In DNA form, the CDR3 reads TGTGCCAGCAGTGAAGGGGGACGAGGCTATGGCTACACCTTC.

Details on this clone: At one end the junction does not follow the germline gene, possibly because of a read error. V gene TRBV7-2 combines with J gene TRBJ1-6; D not certain. The CDR3 length is 14 residues. From germline, CDR1 is SGHTA and CDR2 FQGNSA. The CDR3 sequence is CASSFGEYNSLLHF. CDR3 sequence (DNA): TGTGCCAGCAGCTTTGGGGAATATAATTCACTCCTCCACTTT.

The chain is built from TRBV6-5 and TRBJ1-6, with D maybe TRBD1 (5 bases). The germline gives CDR1 MNHEY, CDR2 SVGAGI. CDR3 length: 15 amino acids. Trimming shortened V by 0 bases and J by 8 bases, and 11 bases separated the two germline ends. This CDR3 reads CASSYSGRVDSPLHF. Written as DNA, the CDR3 is TGTGCCAGCAGTTACTCCGGCAGGGTAGATTCACCCCTCCACTTT.

This clone was counted between two and nine times. V and J are TRBV7-9 and TRBJ1-6, with TRBD1 matching over 10 bases. Germline V gene sequence: CDR1 SEHNR, CDR2 FQNEAQ (reference sequence). This CDR3 spans 17 amino acids. Trimming removed 2 bases from V and 9 bases from J; junction bases left unmatched: 10. The DNA for the CDR3 is TGTGCCAGCAGCTTACTCCATATGGGACAGGGGTTTTCACCCCTCCACTTT. It specifies CASSLLHMGQGFSPLHF.

The chain joins TRBV20-1 to TRBJ2-1; D call uncertain. From germline, CDR1 is DFQATT and CDR2 SNEGSKA (reference sequence). V was pared by 4 bases and J by 7 bases, with 5 bases between. The CDR3 sequence is 10 residues long. In nucleotides, the CDR3 is TGCAGTGCTAAGGCTAATGAGCAGTTCTTC. Translation gives CSAKANEQFF.

The gene calls are TRBV15 and TRBJ2-5; D is unresolved. V was trimmed by 0 bases and J by 14 bases, leaving 13 bases between them. CDR1 and CDR2 (germline): LNHNV, YYDKDF (reference sequence). The CDR3 loop spans 12 amino acids. CDR3 bases: TGTGCCACCAGCAGAGATCAGTCCTCCGAATACTTC. It codes for CATSRDQSSEYF.

In its sample, this clone was seen many times. This chain connects TRBV9 to TRBJ1-4; D is uncertain. Germline V gene lookup returns CDR1 SGDLS and CDR2 YYNGEE. Trimming removed 0 bases from V and 9 bases from J, with 9 bases in between. The CDR3 spans 13 residues. The CDR3 region has the DNA TGTGCCAGCAGCGTAGAAGGCCGCCAAAAACTGTTTTTT. Translation gives CASSVEGRQKLFF.

The V call is TRBV7-2, the J call TRBJ2-4; 8 nucleotides line up with TRBD1. Germline V gives CDR1 SGHTA, CDR2 FQGNSA. This CDR3 is built from 13 residues. J was trimmed by 9 bases and V by 4 bases; bases with no gene match: 5. The CDR3 nucleotides read TGTGCCAGCAGCTCAGGGACAGGTTCCATTCAGTACTTC. It translates to CASSSGTGSIQYF.

The chain recombines TRBV6-5 with TRBJ1-5, with unresolved D. Germline CDR1 is MNHEY and CDR2 is SVGAGI. CDR3 length equals 13 residues. Trimming took off 8 bases at V and 3 bases at J, with 11 bases between the two ends. The CDR3 sequence: CASGRGINQPQHF. The CDR3 bases are TGTGCCAGCGGTCGGGGTATCAATCAGCCCCAGCATTTT.